A single sample gave rise to the 29 T cell receptor beta chains below, sequenced in a study of cytomegalovirus exposure and HLA in healthy donors. Amplification used 60 Vbeta primers and 13 Jbeta primers. TCRdb's copy holds only in-frame clones and misses some; the assay was immunoSEQ multiplex PCR. Altogether around 65,000 clones are present, approximately 74% being singletons, with the ten largest covering about 17%. The sequencing input was PBMCs. These TCRs come from a man aged 40-49 years in good health and CMV-seropositive.

This clone was detected only a few times. The chain employs TRBV11-3 and TRBJ2-3; 11 bases are shared with TRBD2. The V segment lost 5 bases and the J segment 3 bases; nucleotides outside the gene matches: 7. The CDR3 contains 16 residues. Germline loops: CDR1 SGHNT, CDR2 YENEEA. The CDR3: CASSPTSGSMTDTQYF. For the CDR3, the DNA is TGTGCCAGCAGCCCAACTAGCGGGAGTATGACAGATACGCAGTATTTT.

The chain is built from TRBV5-1 and TRBJ2-5; 7 nucleotides line up with TRBD2. The germline CDR1 and CDR2 sequences are SGHRS and YFSETQ. The CDR3 contains 15 residues. V shed 7 bases and J 5 bases; nucleotides not matched to a gene: 14. CDR3 amino acids: CASSKRLADGETQYF. The DNA for the CDR3 is TGCGCCAGCTCCAAAAGGCTAGCGGATGGGGAGACCCAGTACTTC.

With respect to this clone: A read error may account for a junction end that differs from germline. The rearrangement uses TRBV7-9 and TRBJ2-1; D not resolved. Looked up from germline, CDR1 is SEHNR and CDR2 is FQNEAQ (reference sequence). CDR3 length equals 12 residues. The DNA of the CDR3 is TGTTCCAGCAGCTTGAAAATTAGTGAGCAGTTCTTC. It encodes CSSSLKISEQFF.

The chain couples TRBV5-6 to TRBJ1-1, with TRBD1 identical over 8 bases. J was trimmed by 0 bases and V by 2 bases; bases with no gene match: 6. Per germline, CDR1 SGHDT and CDR2 YYEEEE. The CDR3 has 16 amino acids. CDR3 sequence: CASSLRTGLVNTEAFF. Written as DNA, the CDR3 is TGTGCCAGCAGCTTAAGGACAGGGTTAGTGAACACTGAAGCTTTCTTT.

This clone came up a few times. The chain uses TRBV5-1 and TRBJ2-3; a possible D gene is TRBD1 (5 bases). Looked up from germline, CDR1 is SGHRS and CDR2 is YFSETQ. The CDR3 runs to 15 residues. V gave up 0 bases and J gave up 4 bases, with 12 bases separating them. CDR3 DNA sequence: TGCGCCAGCAGCTTGGAGGGGATAGAGCCAGATACGCAGTATTTT. Translating it yields CASSLEGIEPDTQYF.

The J gene is TRBJ2-7, the V gene TRBV18; D is possibly TRBD2 (5 bases). The length of the CDR3 is 14 residues. Trimming left V 3 bases short and J 3 bases short, with 12 bases between. Germline loops: CDR1 KGHSH, CDR2 LQKENI. CDR3 DNA sequence: TGTGCCAGCTCACCGTCCAGCGGAAGCTACGAGCAGTACTTC. This codes for CASSPSSGSYEQYF.

The chain uses TRBV30 and TRBJ1-5, with 7 nucleotides matching TRBD1. This CDR3 has 17 amino acids. Germline V gene lookup returns CDR1 GTSNPN and CDR2 SVGIG (reference sequence). Losses at the gene ends were 0 bases for V and 4 bases for J; bases not matched to a gene: 12. CDR3 nucleotides: TGTGCCTGGAGTGTAACCCCCCCCCGGGACAGAAATCAGCCCCAGCATTTT. Its protein is CAWSVTPPRDRNQPQHF.

V and J are TRBV27 and TRBJ2-3, with D possibly being TRBD2 (6 bases). With 6 bases removed from V and 5 bases from J, the gap between germline ends came to 15 bases. CDR3 length: 14 amino acids. Germline CDR1 reads MNHEY; CDR2 reads SMNVEV (reference sequence). The CDR3 DNA reads as TGTGCCAGCAGCGATGGGACTCTTGGAGATACGCAGTATTTT. Amino acids: CASSDGTLGDTQYF.

This rearrangement joins TRBV25-1 to TRBJ1-3; TRBD1 might be the D (5 bases). Between the trimmed V and J ends, which lost 3 bases and 0 bases, there was a span of 12 bases. The germline gives CDR1 MGHDK, CDR2 SYGVNS. This CDR3 region has 16 residues. CDR3 DNA sequence: TGTGCCAGCAGTGAGATGACAGTTTACTCTGGAAACACCATATATTTT. Encoded protein: CASSEMTVYSGNTIYF. The entire variable domain, with the rest obtained from reference TRBV25-1 and TRBJ1-3, is as follows: EADIYQTPRYLVIGTGKKITLECSQTMGHDKMYWYQQDPGMELHLIHYSYGVNSTEKGDLSSESTVSRIRTEHFPLTLESARPSHTSQYLCASSEMTVYSGNTIYFGEGSWLTVV.

The gene calls are TRBV11-2 and TRBJ2-7; TRBD2 agrees at 8 bases. Losses at the gene ends were 1 base for V and 0 bases for J; bases not matched to a gene: 11. Germline lookup yields CDR1 SGHAT and CDR2 FQNNGV. The CDR3 loop spans 18 amino acids. The CDR3 here is CASSLARGSGERSYEQYF. The CDR3 DNA reads TGTGCCAGCAGCTTAGCCCGGGGTAGCGGGGAGCGCTCCTACGAGCAGTACTTC. Full variable domain (remainder filled in from reference TRBV11-2 and TRBJ2-7): EAGVAQSPRYKIIEKRQSVAFWCNPISGHATLYWYQQILGQGPKLLIQFQNNGVVDDSQLPKDRFSAERLKGVDSTLKIQPAKLEDSAVYLCASSLARGSGERSYEQYFGPGTRLTVT.

The genes are TRBV6-4 and TRBJ1-5; 10 positions agree with TRBD1. The CDR3 has 13 residues. CDR1 is MRHNA, CDR2 SNTAGT, per germline. The J segment lost 4 bases and the V segment lost 8 bases, leaving 2 bases of the junction unmatched. CDR3 sequence: CASRGQGNQPQHF. DNA of the CDR3: TGTGCCAGCCGGGGACAGGGGAATCAGCCCCAGCATTTT.

The J gene is TRBJ1-4, the V gene TRBV10-2, with D unresolved. The CDR3 loop spans 13 amino acids. V shed 5 bases and J shed 3 bases, with 7 bases lying between them. Looked up from germline, CDR1 is WSHSY and CDR2 is SAAADI. The CDR3 sequence: CASSLRANEKLFF. The CDR3 DNA follows: TGCGCCAGCAGTCTCCGGGCTAATGAAAAACTGTTTTTT.

The chain links TRBV29-1 to TRBJ2-7; 9 nucleotides align to TRBD1. With V trimmed by 3 bases and J by 1 base, 1 base remained unmatched. This CDR3 has 13 residues. Germline V gene sequence: CDR1 SQVTM, CDR2 ANQGSEA. The CDR3 sequence: CSVEDRGSYEQYF. The CDR3, as DNA: TGCAGCGTTGAGGACAGGGGATCCTACGAGCAGTACTTC.

This clone has only one observation. The chain carries TRBV4-2 and TRBJ2-7; 7 bases map to TRBD1. The CDR3 totals 15 residues. Germline V CDR1 and CDR2: LGHNA, YNFKEQ. J lost 5 bases, V lost 3 bases, and 10 bases had no gene match. The chain's CDR3 is CASSQATGQGDEQYF. The CDR3 DNA follows: TGTGCCAGCAGCCAGGCGACAGGGCAGGGAGACGAGCAGTACTTC.

The chain has TRBV7-2 and TRBJ2-1, with TRBD2 matching over 7 bases. The V gene's germline CDR1 is SGHTA and CDR2 FQGNSA. The ends lost 1 base at V and 4 bases at J; junction bases unmatched: 7. This CDR3 is 16 amino acids long. CDR3 nucleotide sequence: TGTGCCAGCAGCTTAGATACTAGCGAGATTTACAATGAGCAGTTCTTC. This encodes CASSLDTSEIYNEQFF.

This clone was recorded a few times. This sequence joins TRBV4-2 and TRBJ1-2; a possible D gene is TRBD1 (6 bases). The length of the CDR3 is 13 residues. Germline V lookup: CDR1 LGHNA, CDR2 YNFKEQ. The V gene lost 0 bases and the J gene lost 10 bases, with 12 bases spanning the gap. CDR3 sequence reads: CASSQEQDRIYTF. The CDR3 DNA reads as TGTGCCAGCAGCCAAGAACAGGACAGAATCTACACCTTC.

This chain connects TRBV6-1 to TRBJ2-7; D is ambiguous. This CDR3 comprises 12 residues. Germline CDR1 and CDR2: MNHNS and SASEGT. Trimming removed 3 bases from V and 7 bases from J, with 10 bases in between. The CDR3 reads CASSEIGREQYF. The DNA of the CDR3 is TGTGCCAGCAGTGAGATTGGCAGGGAGCAGTACTTC.

Here the CDR3 DNA reads TGTGCCAGCAGCCCGGGGGGGAGGCAGCCCCAGCATTTT. This encodes CASSPGGRQPQHF. This sequence joins TRBV11-2 and TRBJ1-5, with a tentative D call TRBD1 (5 bases). V shed 5 bases and J shed 7 bases, with 12 bases lying between them. Looked up from germline, CDR1 is SGHAT and CDR2 is FQNNGV. CDR3 size: 13 residues.

The chain combines TRBV15 with TRBJ2-5, with TRBD1 identical over 10 bases. The CDR3 spans 14 residues. Unmatched junction bases numbered 5, after V lost 5 bases and J lost 5 bases. Looked up from germline, CDR1 is LNHNV and CDR2 is YYDKDF (reference sequence). CDR3 nucleotides: TGTGCCACCAGCCCGGACAGGGGGAGTGAGACCCAGTACTTC. Protein: CATSPDRGSETQYF.

With respect to this clone: One end of the junction does not line up with germline, which may come from a read error. The genes are TRBV7-9 and TRBJ2-7, with 13 bases aligning to TRBD2. The germline CDR1 and CDR2 sequences are SEHNR and FQNEAQ (reference sequence). This CDR3 region has 16 residues. DNA for the CDR3: TGTTCCAGCAGCGAACCCCGACTAGCGGGAGGACACGAGCAGTACTTC. Encoded protein: CSSSEPRLAGGHEQYF.

This chain joins TRBV5-1 and TRBJ2-1; weak D call: TRBD2 (5 bases). The CDR3 spans 13 residues. CDR1 and CDR2 from the germline V gene are SGHRS and YFSETQ. V dropped 3 bases and J dropped 10 bases, with 14 bases sitting between them. The CDR3 spells CASSSLVGVEQFF. Written as DNA, the CDR3 is TGCGCCAGCAGCTCACTGGTCGGGGTGGAGCAGTTCTTC.

The chain links TRBV11-2 to TRBJ1-2; perhaps TRBD1 as D (6 bases). Trimming took 4 bases from V and 4 from J, leaving 16 bases between them. CDR1 and CDR2 from the germline V gene are SGHAT and FQNNGV. CDR3 length equals 15 residues. The DNA of the CDR3 is TGTGCCAGCAGCTCCGGACAGCTCGGCCTCTATGGCTACACCTTC. It specifies CASSSGQLGLYGYTF.

This clone was seen more than once but under ten times. One end of the junction fails to match germline, which may point to a read error. The CDR3 DNA sequence: TGTGCTAGCAGCTTAGGGGGACAGACGAACACCGGGGAGCTGTTTTTT. Translating gives CASSLGGQTNTGELFF. The chain is built from TRBV7-7 and TRBJ2-2, with 7 bases fitting TRBD1. The germline V gene has CDR1 SSHAT and CDR2 FNYEAQ (reference sequence). CDR3 size: 16 residues.

The rearrangement uses TRBV5-6 and TRBJ2-4; D remains unclear. The CDR3 extends over 16 amino acids. With 2 bases removed from V and 1 base from J, the gap between germline ends came to 13 bases. The germline gives CDR1 SGHDT, CDR2 YYEEEE. The CDR3 coding sequence is TGTGCCAGCAGCTTTGGTTTTGATCGGGCCAAAAACATTCAGTACTTC. Encoded protein: CASSFGFDRAKNIQYF.

There are a few counts of this clone. V gene TRBV30 combines with J gene TRBJ2-7, with D perhaps TRBD1 (5 bases). From germline, CDR1 is GTSNPN and CDR2 SVGIG (reference sequence). The length of the CDR3 is 14 residues. Trimming pared 2 bases from V and 0 bases from J, leaving 11 bases between. CDR3 region: CAWSRAGLSYEQYF. DNA of the CDR3: TGTGCCTGGAGTCGAGCAGGGCTCTCCTACGAGCAGTACTTC.

The J gene is TRBJ1-1, the V gene TRBV15; a possible D gene is TRBD1 (6 bases). From germline, CDR1 is LNHNV and CDR2 YYDKDF (reference sequence). This CDR3 spans 16 amino acids. The V end lost 4 bases, the J end lost 0 bases, and 15 bases lay between the germline ends. The CDR3 loop reads CATSKGRGGMNTEAFF. CDR3 sequence (DNA): TGTGCCACCAGCAAGGGGAGAGGGGGAATGAACACTGAAGCTTTCTTT. Looking up the rest from reference TRBV15 and TRBJ1-1 gives the full variable domain: DAMVIQNPRYQVTQFGKPVTLSCSQTLNHNVMYWYQQKSSQAPKLLFHYYDKDFNNEADTPDNFQSRRPNTSFCFLDIRSPGLGDTAMYLCATSKGRGGMNTEAFFGQGTRLTVV.

The V and J genes are TRBV10-3 and TRBJ2-1, with 10 bases matching TRBD2. The CDR3 runs to 14 residues. Germline CDR1 reads ENHRY; CDR2 reads SYGVKD. V was pared by 6 bases and J by 7 bases, with 6 bases of the junction left unmatched. The CDR3 DNA is TGTGCCATCAGGATAGCGGGAGGATTAAATGAGCAGTTCTTC. Its translation is CAIRIAGGLNEQFF.

The chain employs TRBV7-6 and TRBJ2-7; maybe TRBD2 (6 bases). Germline V gene data show CDR1 as SGHVS and CDR2 as FNYEAQ. The CDR3 spans 12 residues. V was clipped by 11 bases and J by 5 bases, with 16 bases between them. The DNA of the CDR3 is TGTGCCGGAACCCGGGGGTGCAACGAGCAGTACTTC. Protein: CAGTRGCNEQYF.

The chain has TRBV25-1 and TRBJ1-1; maybe TRBD1 (5 bases). The CDR3 extends over 14 amino acids. V lost 3 bases to trimming and J lost 8 bases, with 16 bases between them. CDR1 is MGHDK and CDR2 is SYGVNS in the germline V gene. The CDR3 loop reads CASSESVGPGEAFF. CDR3 DNA: TGTGCCAGCAGTGAGAGTGTAGGCCCAGGGGAAGCTTTCTTT. The variable domain in full, with the rest retrieved from reference TRBV25-1 and TRBJ1-1, is EADIYQTPRYLVIGTGKKITLECSQTMGHDKMYWYQQDPGMELHLIHYSYGVNSTEKGDLSSESTVSRIRTEHFPLTLESARPSHTSQYLCASSESVGPGEAFFGQGTRLTVV.